This TCR beta chain emerged from a study of shared clonotypes between healthy human individuals. Clones were read by immunoSEQ multiplex PCR, and TCRdb kept only the in-frame ones, dropping some. The sample lists around 640,000 clones; roughly 96% were seen once. The naive CD8 fraction comprised CD45RO-negative cells positively selected for CCR7 and excluded terminally differentiated effector memory CD45RA+ cells. The CDR3 runs 12 residues. The V gene lost 5 bases and the J gene lost 2 bases, with 4 bases spanning the gap. CDR1 and CDR2 (germline): MDHEN, SYDVKM. The chain couples TRBV28 to TRBJ1-5; D remains unclear. Sequencing input: naive CD8+ T cells sorted from blood. The sequence derives from a woman in her twenties or thirties in good health. CDR3 sequence: CASSNRNQPQHF. The DNA of the CDR3 is TGTGCCAGCAGTAACCGCAATCAGCCCCAGCATTTT.